These 2 T cell receptor beta chains were all obtained from the same sample, sequenced in a study of blood T cell repertoires in COVID-19 (TCRdb year 2020). The library was prepared using the immunoSEQ multiplex PCR assay. The source is immuneACCESS, and TCRdb retained only in-frame sequences with V and J called. Part of the clones is not carried over; for the studies checked, unresolved V genes explain less than half of this, and the remainder is unexplained. Within this sample are around 70,000 clones, with roughly 80% of them counted one time only. More than 4.5% of the sample is in the top ten clones. Material for sequencing was peripheral blood. The receptors here all came from a woman older than 75 with active or convalescent COVID-19.

J is TRBJ2-5 and V is TRBV7-7; tentatively, D is TRBD1 (5 bases). V lost 0 bases, J lost 1 base, and 9 bases lay in between. This CDR3 spans 15 amino acids. Germline CDR1 SSHAT, CDR2 FNYEAQ (reference sequence). In nucleotides, the CDR3 is TGTGCCAGCAGCTTAGCAGGGGCATCCCAAGAGACCCAGTACTTC. This sequence encodes CASSLAGASQETQYF.

The V and J genes are TRBV5-6 and TRBJ1-3; the D gene is possibly TRBD1 (6 bases). This CDR3 is 15 amino acids long. Trimming stripped 0 bases from V and 0 bases from J, with 7 bases between. Germline-derived CDR1 and CDR2 are SGHDT and YYEEEE. The DNA of the CDR3 is TGTGCCAGCAGCTTGGACAGGGTCTCTGGAAACACCATATATTTT. Protein: CASSLDRVSGNTIYF. The whole variable domain, remainder taken from reference TRBV5-6 and TRBJ1-3, is DAGVTQSPTHLIKTRGQQVTLRCSPKSGHDTVSWYQQALGQGPQFIFQYYEEEERQRGNFPDRFSGHQFPNYSSELNVNALLLGDSALYLCASSLDRVSGNTIYFGEGSWLTVV.